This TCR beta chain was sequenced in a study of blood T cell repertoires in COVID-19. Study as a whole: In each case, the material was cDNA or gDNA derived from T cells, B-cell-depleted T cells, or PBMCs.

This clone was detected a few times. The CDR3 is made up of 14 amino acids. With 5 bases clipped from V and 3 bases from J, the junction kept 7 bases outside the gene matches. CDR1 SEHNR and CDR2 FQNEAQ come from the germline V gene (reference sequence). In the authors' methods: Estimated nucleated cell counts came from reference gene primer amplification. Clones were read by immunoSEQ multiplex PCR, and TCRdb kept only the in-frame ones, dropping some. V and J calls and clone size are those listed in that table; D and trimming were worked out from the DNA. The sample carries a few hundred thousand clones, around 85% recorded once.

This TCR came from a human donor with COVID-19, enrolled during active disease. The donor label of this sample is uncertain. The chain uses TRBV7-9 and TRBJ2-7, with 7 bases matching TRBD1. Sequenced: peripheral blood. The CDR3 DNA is TGTGCCAGCAGCCGCGCGGCAGGGGGCTACGAGCAGTACTTC. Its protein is CASSRAAGGYEQYF.